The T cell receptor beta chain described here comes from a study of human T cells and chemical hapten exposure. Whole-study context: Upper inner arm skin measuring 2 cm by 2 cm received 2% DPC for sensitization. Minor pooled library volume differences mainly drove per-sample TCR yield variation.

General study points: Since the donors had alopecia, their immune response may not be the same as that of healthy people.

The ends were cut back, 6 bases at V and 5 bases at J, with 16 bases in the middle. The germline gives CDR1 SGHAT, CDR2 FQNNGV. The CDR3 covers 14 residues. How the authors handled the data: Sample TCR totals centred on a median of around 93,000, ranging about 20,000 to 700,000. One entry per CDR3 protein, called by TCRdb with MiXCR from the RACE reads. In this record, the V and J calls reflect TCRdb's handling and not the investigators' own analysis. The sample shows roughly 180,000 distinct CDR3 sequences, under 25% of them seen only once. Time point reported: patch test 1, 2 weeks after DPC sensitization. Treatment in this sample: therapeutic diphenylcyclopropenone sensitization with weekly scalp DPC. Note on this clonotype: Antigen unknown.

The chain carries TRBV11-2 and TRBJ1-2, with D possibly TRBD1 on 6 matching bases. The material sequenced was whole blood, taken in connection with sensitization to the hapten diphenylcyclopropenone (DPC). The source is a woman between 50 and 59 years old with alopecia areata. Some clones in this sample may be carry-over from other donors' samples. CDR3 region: CASSEQGIGYGYTF. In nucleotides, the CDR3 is TGTGCCAGCAGTGAACAGGGAATCGGGTATGGCTACACCTTC.